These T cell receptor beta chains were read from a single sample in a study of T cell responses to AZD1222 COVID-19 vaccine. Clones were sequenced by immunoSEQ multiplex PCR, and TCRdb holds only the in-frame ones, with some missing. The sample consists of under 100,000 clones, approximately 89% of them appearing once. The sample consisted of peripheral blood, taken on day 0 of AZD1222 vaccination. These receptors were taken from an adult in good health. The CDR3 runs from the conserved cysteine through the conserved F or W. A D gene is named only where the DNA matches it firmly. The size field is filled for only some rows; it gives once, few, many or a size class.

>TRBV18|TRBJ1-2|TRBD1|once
CASSPDRAYGYTF
TGTGCCAGCTCCCCAGACAGGGCCTATGGCTACACCTTC
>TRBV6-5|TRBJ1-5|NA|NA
CASRAEWDQPQHF
TGTGCCAGCAGGGCCGAATGGGATCAGCCCCAGCATTTT
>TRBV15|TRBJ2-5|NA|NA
CASTKGQKETQYF
TGTGCCAGCACAAAAGGACAGAAAGAGACCCAGTACTTC
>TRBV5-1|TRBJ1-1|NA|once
CASSSGGGVTEAFF
TGCGCCAGCAGCTCCGGGGGAGGGGTGACTGAAGCTTTCTTT
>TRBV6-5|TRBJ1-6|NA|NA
CASSYSTGINSPLHF
TGTGCCAGCAGTTACTCCACAGGGATTAATTCACCCCTCCACTTT
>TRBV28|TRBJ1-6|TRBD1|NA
CASSPPEGQGSYNSPLHF
TGTGCCAGCAGTCCACCGGAAGGACAGGGGTCCTATAATTCACCCCTCCACTTT
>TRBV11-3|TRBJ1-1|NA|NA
CASSLASGGEAFF
TGTGCCAGCAGCTTAGCCTCCGGGGGTGAAGCTTTCTTT
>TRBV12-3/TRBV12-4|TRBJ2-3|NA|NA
CASSITRDTQYF
TGTGCCAGCAGTATAACTCGGGATACGCAGTATTTT
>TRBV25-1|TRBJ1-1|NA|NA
CASKAGNTEAFF
TGTGCCAGCAAGGCTGGGAACACTGAAGCTTTCTTT
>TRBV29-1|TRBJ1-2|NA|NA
CSVDAQGFLYGYTF
TGCAGCGTCGACGCCCAGGGTTTTCTTTATGGCTACACCTTC
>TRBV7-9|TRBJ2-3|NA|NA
CASTTSGTSTDTQYF
TGTGCCAGCACAACCTCCGGGACCTCCACAGATACGCAGTATTTT
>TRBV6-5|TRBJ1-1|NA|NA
CASSSRQSTGHAFF
TGTGCCAGCAGTTCCAGACAGTCGACGGGGCATGCTTTCTTT
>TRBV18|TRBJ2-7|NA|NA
CASSPDRSYEQYF
TGTGCCAGCTCACCCGACAGATCCTACGAGCAGTACTTC
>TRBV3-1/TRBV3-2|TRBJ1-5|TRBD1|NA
CASSQGTGDSNQPQHF
TGTGCCAGCAGCCAGGGGACAGGGGATAGCAATCAGCCCCAGCATTTT
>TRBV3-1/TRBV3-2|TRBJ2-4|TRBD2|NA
CASSQEYAAGGKNIQYF
TGTGCCAGCAGCCAAGAATATGCAGCGGGAGGGAAAAACATTCAGTACTTC
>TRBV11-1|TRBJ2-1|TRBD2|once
CASSLVGGRALNEQFF
TGTGCCAGCAGCTTAGTTGGCGGGAGGGCCCTCAATGAGCAGTTCTTC
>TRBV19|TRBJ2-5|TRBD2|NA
CASSKASGTETQYF
TGTGCCAGTAGTAAGGCTAGCGGGACAGAGACCCAGTACTTC
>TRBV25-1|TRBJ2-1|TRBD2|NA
CASSGTSGSGWSYNEQFF
TGTGCCAGCAGCGGGACTAGCGGGAGTGGTTGGTCCTACAATGAGCAGTTCTTC
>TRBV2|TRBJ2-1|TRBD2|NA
CASKGTSGNEQFF
TGTGCCAGCAAAGGGACTAGCGGGAATGAGCAGTTCTTC
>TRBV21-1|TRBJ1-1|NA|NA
CASTVRGFNTEAFF
TGTGCCAGCACCGTAAGGGGGTTCAACACTGAAGCTTTCTTT
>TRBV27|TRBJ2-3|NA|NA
CASSSPGAGERDTQYF
TGTGCCAGCAGTTCCCCGGGGGCGGGAGAGAGGGATACGCAGTATTTT
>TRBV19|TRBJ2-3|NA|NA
CASSMRDLNTDTQYF
TGTGCCAGTAGTATGCGGGACTTAAACACAGATACGCAGTATTTT
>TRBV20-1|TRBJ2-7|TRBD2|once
CSASQGTSGINEQYF
TGCAGTGCTAGTCAGGGGACTAGCGGGATCAACGAGCAGTACTTC
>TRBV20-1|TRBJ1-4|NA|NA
CSASVAVGNEKLFF
TGCAGTGCTAGTGTCGCTGTTGGTAATGAAAAACTGTTTTTT